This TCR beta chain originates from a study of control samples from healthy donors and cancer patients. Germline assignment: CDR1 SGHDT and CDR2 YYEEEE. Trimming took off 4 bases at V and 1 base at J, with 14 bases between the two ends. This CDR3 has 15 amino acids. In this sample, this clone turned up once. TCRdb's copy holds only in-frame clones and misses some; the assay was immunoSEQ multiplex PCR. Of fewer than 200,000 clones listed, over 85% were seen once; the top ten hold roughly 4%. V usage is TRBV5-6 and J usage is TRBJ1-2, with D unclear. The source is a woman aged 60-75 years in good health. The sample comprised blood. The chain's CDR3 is CASSPPIVFNYGYTF. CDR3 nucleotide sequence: TGTGCCAGCAGCCCGCCAATCGTCTTTAACTATGGCTACACCTTC.